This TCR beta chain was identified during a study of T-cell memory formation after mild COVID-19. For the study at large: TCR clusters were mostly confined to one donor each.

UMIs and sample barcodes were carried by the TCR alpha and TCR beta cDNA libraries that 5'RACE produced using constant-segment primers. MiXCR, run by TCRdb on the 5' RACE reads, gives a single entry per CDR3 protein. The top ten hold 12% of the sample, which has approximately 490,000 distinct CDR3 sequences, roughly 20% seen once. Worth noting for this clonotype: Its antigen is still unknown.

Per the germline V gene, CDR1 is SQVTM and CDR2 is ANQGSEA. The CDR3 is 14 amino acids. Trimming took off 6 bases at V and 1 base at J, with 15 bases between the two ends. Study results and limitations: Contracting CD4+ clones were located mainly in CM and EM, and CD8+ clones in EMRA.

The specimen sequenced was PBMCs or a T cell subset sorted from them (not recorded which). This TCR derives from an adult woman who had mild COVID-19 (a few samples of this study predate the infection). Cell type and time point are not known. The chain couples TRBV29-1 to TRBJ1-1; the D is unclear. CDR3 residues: CSVKPRNRNTEAFF. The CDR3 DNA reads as TGCAGCGTCAAACCCCGGAACAGGAACACTGAAGCTTTCTTT. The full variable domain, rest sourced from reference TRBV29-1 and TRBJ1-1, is SAVISQKPSRDICQRGTSLTIQCQVDSQVTMMFWYRQQPGQSLTLIATANQGSEATYESGFVIDKFPISRPNLTFSTLTVSNMSPEDSSIYLCSVKPRNRNTEAFFGQGTRLTVV.